These 22 T cell receptor beta chains came from one sample sequenced in a study of control samples from healthy donors and cancer patients (dated by TCRdb to about 2020). Libraries were prepared through the immunoSEQ multiplex PCR assay. The table comes from immuneACCESS by way of TCRdb, which keeps in-frame sequences with V and J called. Part of the clones is missing from these tables; in studies checked, under half for an unresolved V gene and the rest for unknown reasons. Counted in this sample were about 82,000 clones; over 75% of them appeared once. Around 20% of the sample is in the top ten clones. Sample: blood. These receptors all stem from a man aged 50 to 60 in good health.

This chain links TRBV7-3 with TRBJ1-1, with TRBD1 matching over 9 bases. The V gene's germline CDR1 is SGHTA and CDR2 FQGTGA. This CDR3 has 13 amino acids. V lost 5 bases and J lost 12; bases outside the gene matches: 10. CDR3 loop: CASSLRDREKTFF. As DNA, the CDR3 is TGTGCCAGCAGCCTAAGGGACAGGGAGAAGACTTTCTTT.

The chain uses TRBV7-8 and TRBJ2-1, with 8 positions matching TRBD2. V lost 5 bases and J lost 1; bases outside the gene matches: 7. The germline CDR1 and CDR2 sequences are SGHVS and FQNEAQ. The CDR3 contains 16 residues. The CDR3 sequence: CASSPIAGGSYNEQFF. CDR3 in DNA: TGTGCCAGCAGCCCTATTGCGGGGGGATCCTACAATGAGCAGTTCTTC.

The genes are TRBV4-3 and TRBJ1-6, with D possibly matching TRBD1 (5 bases). The V end lost 1 base, the J end lost 6 bases, and 10 bases lay between the germline ends. The CDR3 contains 15 residues. CDR1 LGHNA and CDR2 YSLEER come from the germline V gene. The CDR3 spells CASSQAGNSNSPLHF. The DNA for the CDR3 is TGCGCCAGCAGCCAAGCAGGGAATTCTAATTCACCCCTCCACTTT.

The chain couples TRBV5-3 to TRBJ2-3; unclear D gene. TRBV5-3 is noted as an ORF with a role that remains uncertain. The CDR3 runs to 16 residues. V lost 0 bases, J lost 0 bases, and 11 bases lay in between. The CDR3 nucleotides are TGTGCCAGAAGCTTGGTGGCGGCCGCGAGCACAGATACGCAGTATTTT. Protein: CARSLVAAASTDTQYF.

The J gene is TRBJ2-2, the V gene TRBV7-9, with 8 bases lining up with TRBD2. The germline gives CDR1 SEHNR, CDR2 FQNEAQ (reference sequence). Unmatched junction bases numbered 9, after V lost 9 bases and J lost 3 bases. This CDR3 has 15 residues. This chain's CDR3 is CASPITSGHTGELFF. The CDR3 region has the DNA TGTGCCAGTCCGATTACTAGCGGCCACACCGGGGAGCTGTTTTTT.

The table lists this clone with a few counts. The rearrangement joins TRBV6-6 to TRBJ2-3; 7 bases map to TRBD2. The V and J ends lost 9 bases and 6 bases, in that order; junction bases with no gene match: 9. The germline V gene has CDR1 MNHNY and CDR2 SVGAGI (reference sequence). The CDR3 consists of 13 residues. The CDR3 nucleotides read TGTGCCAGTATTTGGGCGGGGGATGATACGCAGTATTTT. This gives the protein CASIWAGDDTQYF.

The chain recombines TRBV5-1 with TRBJ1-1, with unresolved D. Germline V gives CDR1 SGHRS, CDR2 YFSETQ. Trimming shortened V by 1 base and J by 0 bases, and 7 bases separated the two germline ends. CDR3 length: 14 amino acids. The CDR3 DNA follows: TGCGCCAGCAGCTTGCAGGCGATGAACACTGAAGCTTTCTTT. Its protein product is CASSLQAMNTEAFF.

The sample holds one count of this clone. This chain joins TRBV30 and TRBJ1-3; maybe TRBD1 (6 bases). V lost 4 bases and J lost 4, with 14 bases in between. Germline values: CDR1 GTSNPN, CDR2 SVGIG (reference sequence). CDR3 size: 14 residues. CDR3 nucleotide sequence: TGTGCCTGGACCCTGGGGGGGGCAGGAAACACCATATATTTT. Protein: CAWTLGGAGNTIYF.

Turning to this clone: This same CDR3 is encoded by further DNA sequences in the sample. The chain has TRBV20-1 and TRBJ1-4; D is unclear. Between the trimmed V and J ends, which lost 0 bases and 8 bases, there was a span of 4 bases. Germline assignment: CDR1 DFQATT and CDR2 SNEGSKA (reference sequence). This CDR3 has 11 amino acids. The CDR3: CSARDGEKLFF. For the CDR3, the DNA is TGCAGTGCTAGAGATGGCGAAAAACTGTTTTTT.

The rearrangement links TRBV20-1 to TRBJ2-1, with no clear D. This CDR3 comprises 11 residues. The germline gives CDR1 DFQATT, CDR2 SNEGSKA (reference sequence). Trimming shortened V by 4 bases and J by 11 bases, and 12 bases separated the two germline ends. The CDR3 coding sequence is TGCAGTGCTAACTTCGACCAGAAGCAGTTCTTC. This translates into CSANFDQKQFF.

This clone was found once. The chain couples TRBV6-5 to TRBJ2-4, with unresolved D. Germline CDR1 MNHEY, CDR2 SVGAGI. There are 13 residues in the CDR3. Trimming pared 6 bases from V and 0 bases from J, leaving 6 bases between. The DNA of the CDR3 is TGTGCCAGCAGGCGGCTAGCCAAAAACATTCAGTACTTC. This codes for CASRRLAKNIQYF.

The J gene is TRBJ1-2, the V gene TRBV6-5; D gene unclear. CDR3 size: 12 residues. Germline V gene sequence: CDR1 MNHEY, CDR2 SVGAGI. V lost 6 bases, J lost 3 bases, and 8 bases lay in between. Here the CDR3 DNA reads TGTGCCAGCAGGGGTGTTGACTATGGCTACACCTTC. Residues: CASRGVDYGYTF.

The rearrangement links TRBV7-2 to TRBJ1-3; weak D call: TRBD1 (5 bases). Trimming shortened V by 3 bases and J by 0 bases, and 9 bases separated the two germline ends. The CDR3 extends over 15 amino acids. Germline-derived CDR1 and CDR2 are SGHTA and FQGNSA. The CDR3 spells CASSFAGHSGNTIYF. CDR3 sequence (DNA): TGTGCCAGCAGCTTTGCAGGGCACTCTGGAAACACCATATATTTT.

The chain uses TRBV7-3 and TRBJ1-2; D ambiguous. Germline V gene data show CDR1 as SGHTA and CDR2 as FQGTGA. The V end lost 0 bases, the J end lost 3 bases, and 5 bases lay between the germline ends. The CDR3 sequence is 13 residues long. The CDR3 coding sequence is TGTGCCAGCAGCTTAACGCCCGACTATGGCTACACCTTC. Its translation: CASSLTPDYGYTF.

The chain couples TRBV13 to TRBJ2-5; 10 bases map to TRBD2. Per the germline V gene, CDR1 is PRHDT and CDR2 is FYEKMQ (reference sequence). V dropped 5 bases and J dropped 1; count of bases not matched to a gene: 10. The CDR3 is 17 residues long. CDR3 DNA: TGTGCCAGCAGCCTAAGGACTAGCGGAGACCGCCAAGAGACCCAGTACTTC. Its translation is CASSLRTSGDRQETQYF.

The chain couples TRBV25-1 to TRBJ2-6; TRBD1 matches at 8 bases. This CDR3 spans 17 amino acids. The J segment lost 3 bases and the V segment lost 2 bases, leaving 6 bases of the junction unmatched. Looked up from germline, CDR1 is MGHDK and CDR2 is SYGVNS. The CDR3 here is CASSEQGAWVGANVLTF. DNA of the CDR3: TGTGCCAGCAGTGAACAGGGGGCGTGGGTTGGGGCCAACGTCCTGACTTTC.

A single count supports this clone. This rearrangement joins TRBV30 to TRBJ2-3, with 10 bases aligning to TRBD2. The germline V gene has CDR1 GTSNPN and CDR2 SVGIG (reference sequence). The CDR3 spans 15 residues. The V and J ends lost 2 bases and 1 base, in that order; junction bases with no gene match: 3. The CDR3 nucleotides read TGTGCCTGGAGTCTCGGACTAGCGGGCACAGATACGCAGTATTTT. It encodes CAWSLGLAGTDTQYF.

The CDR3 nucleotides read TGCGCCAGCAGCCCTACATTCGGGCTTGGCGGGGAGCTGTTTTTT. Its translation is CASSPTFGLGGELFF. The chain uses TRBV4-1 and TRBJ2-2, with no clear D. The V gene's germline CDR1 is MGHRA and CDR2 YSYEKL. The CDR3 loop spans 15 amino acids. V dropped 4 bases and J dropped 7 bases, with 16 bases sitting between them.

The V call is TRBV9, the J call TRBJ2-3, with no clear D. The CDR3 contains 14 residues. V was shortened by 0 bases and J by 4 bases, with 9 bases between the two germline ends. The V gene's germline CDR1 is SGDLS and CDR2 YYNGEE. The CDR3 bases are TGTGCCAGCAGCGTAGTGTGGGATGCAGATACGCAGTATTTT. It specifies CASSVVWDADTQYF.

The chain links TRBV6-5 to TRBJ2-7; D possibly corresponds to TRBD2 (5 bases). The germline CDR1 and CDR2 sequences are MNHEY and SVGAGI. The CDR3 runs 15 residues. Deletions cut 0 bases from V and 5 bases from J, with 14 bases between. The CDR3 DNA is TGTGCCAGCAGTTACTCGCCGGCGGGCGTCCACGAGCAGTACGTC. Translated: CASSYSPAGVHEQYV.

CDR3 sequence: CASSLRQGETQYF. In DNA form, the CDR3 reads TGTGCCAGCAGCTTACGCCAGGGAGAGACCCAGTACTTC. The J gene is TRBJ2-5, the V gene TRBV6-5; TRBD1 might be the D (5 bases). Trimming removed 6 bases from V and 4 bases from J, with 12 bases in between. Germline assignment: CDR1 MNHEY and CDR2 SVGAGI. The CDR3 is 13 amino acids.

This clone turned up a few times. CDR3 in DNA: TGCGCCAGCAGTGAGTTTGGGAATCTGGGGTCCTACGAGCAGTACTTC. Its translation is CASSEFGNLGSYEQYF. The genes are TRBV10-2 and TRBJ2-7; D unresolved. Germline CDR1 WSHSY, CDR2 SAAADI. The CDR3 sequence is 16 residues long. The ends were cut back, 1 base at V and 1 base at J, with 14 bases in the middle.